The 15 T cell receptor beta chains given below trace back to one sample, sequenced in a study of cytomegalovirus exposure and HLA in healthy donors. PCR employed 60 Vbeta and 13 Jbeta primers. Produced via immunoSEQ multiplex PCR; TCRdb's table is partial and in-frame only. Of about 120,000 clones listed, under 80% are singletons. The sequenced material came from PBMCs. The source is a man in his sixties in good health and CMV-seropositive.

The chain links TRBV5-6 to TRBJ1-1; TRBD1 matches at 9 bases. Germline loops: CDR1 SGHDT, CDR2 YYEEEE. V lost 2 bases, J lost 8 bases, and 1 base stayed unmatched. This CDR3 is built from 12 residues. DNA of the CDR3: TGTGCCAGCAGCTTAGGGACAGGGGAAGCTTTCTTT. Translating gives CASSLGTGEAFF.

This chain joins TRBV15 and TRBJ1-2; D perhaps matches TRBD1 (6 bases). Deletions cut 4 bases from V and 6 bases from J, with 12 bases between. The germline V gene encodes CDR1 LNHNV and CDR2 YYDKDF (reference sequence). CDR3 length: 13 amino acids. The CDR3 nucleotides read TGTGCCACCAGCAAGGGGGACCTTGATGGCTACACCTTC. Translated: CATSKGDLDGYTF.

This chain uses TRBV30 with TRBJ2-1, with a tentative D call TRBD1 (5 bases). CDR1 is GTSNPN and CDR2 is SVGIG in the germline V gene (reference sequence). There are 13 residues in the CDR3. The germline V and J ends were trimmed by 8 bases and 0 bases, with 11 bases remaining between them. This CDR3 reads CAVQASSYNEQFF. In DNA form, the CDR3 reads TGTGCCGTACAGGCGAGCTCCTACAATGAGCAGTTCTTC.

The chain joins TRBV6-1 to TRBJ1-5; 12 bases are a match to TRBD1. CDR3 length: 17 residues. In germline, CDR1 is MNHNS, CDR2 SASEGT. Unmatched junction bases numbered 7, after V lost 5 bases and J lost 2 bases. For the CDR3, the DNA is TGTGCCAGCAGTAAAGGGACAGGGGGCCGGGGCAATCAGCCCCAGCATTTT. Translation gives CASSKGTGGRGNQPQHF.

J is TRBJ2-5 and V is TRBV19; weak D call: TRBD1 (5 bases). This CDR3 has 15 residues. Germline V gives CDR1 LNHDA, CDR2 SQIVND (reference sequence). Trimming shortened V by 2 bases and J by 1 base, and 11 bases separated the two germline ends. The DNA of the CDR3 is TGTGCCAGTAGTATACAGGCAGGGCTCCAAGAGACCCAGTACTTC. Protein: CASSIQAGLQETQYF.

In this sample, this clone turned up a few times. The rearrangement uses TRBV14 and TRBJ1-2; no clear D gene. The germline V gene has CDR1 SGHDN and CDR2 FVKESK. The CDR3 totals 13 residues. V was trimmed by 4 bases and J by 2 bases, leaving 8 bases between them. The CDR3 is CASSLGLNYGYTF. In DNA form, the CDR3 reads TGTGCCAGCAGCCTTGGACTAAACTATGGCTACACCTTC.

The CDR3 nucleotides read TGTGCCAGCAGCTTAATCTCGGTTATTCAGGGGAGTAGGTACGAGCAGTACTTC. As protein: CASSLISVIQGSRYEQYF. The rearrangement uses TRBV7-8 and TRBJ2-5; TRBD1 might be the D (6 bases). The DNA end is more similar to TRBJ2-7, so the J call may be wrong. The length of the CDR3 is 18 residues. Germline-derived CDR1 and CDR2 are SGHVS and FQNEAQ.

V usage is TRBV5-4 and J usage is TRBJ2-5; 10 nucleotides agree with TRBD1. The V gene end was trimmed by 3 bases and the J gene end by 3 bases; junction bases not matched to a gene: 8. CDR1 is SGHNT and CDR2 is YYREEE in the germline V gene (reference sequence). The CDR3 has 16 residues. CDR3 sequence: CASSSGTGVQKETQYF. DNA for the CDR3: TGTGCCAGCAGCTCCGGGACAGGGGTTCAAAAAGAGACCCAGTACTTC.

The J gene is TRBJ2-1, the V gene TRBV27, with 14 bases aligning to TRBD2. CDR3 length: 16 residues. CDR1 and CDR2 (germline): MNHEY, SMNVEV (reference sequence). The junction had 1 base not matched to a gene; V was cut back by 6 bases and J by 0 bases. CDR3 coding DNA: TGTGCCAGCAGCGGACTAGCGGGGGGCTCCTACAATGAGCAGTTCTTC. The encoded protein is CASSGLAGGSYNEQFF.

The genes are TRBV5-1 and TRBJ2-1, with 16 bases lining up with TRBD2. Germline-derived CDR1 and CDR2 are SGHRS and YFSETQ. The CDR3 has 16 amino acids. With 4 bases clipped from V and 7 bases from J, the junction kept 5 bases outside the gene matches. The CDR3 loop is CASSGGLAGGMNEQFF. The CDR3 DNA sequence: TGCGCCAGCAGCGGGGGACTAGCGGGGGGGATGAATGAGCAGTTCTTC.

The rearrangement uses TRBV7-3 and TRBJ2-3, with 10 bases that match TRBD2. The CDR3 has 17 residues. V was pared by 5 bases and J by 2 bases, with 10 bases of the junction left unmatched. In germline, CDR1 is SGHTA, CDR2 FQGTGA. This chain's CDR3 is CASSPGTSARITDTQYF. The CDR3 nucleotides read TGTGCCAGCAGCCCAGGGACTAGCGCACGTATCACAGATACGCAGTATTTT.

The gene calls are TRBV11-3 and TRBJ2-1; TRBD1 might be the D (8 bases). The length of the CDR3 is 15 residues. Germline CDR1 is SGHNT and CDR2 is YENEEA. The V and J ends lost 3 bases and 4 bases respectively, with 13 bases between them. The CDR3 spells CASSFTGGGYNEQFF. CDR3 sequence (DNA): TGTGCCAGCAGCTTTACAGGGGGGGGGTACAATGAGCAGTTCTTC.

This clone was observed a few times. The DNA of the CDR3 is TGTGCCAGCAGCCAAGGGGTTTATGGGCGGGGGAGTCAAGAGACCCAGTACTTC. This sequence encodes CASSQGVYGRGSQETQYF. The gene calls are TRBV4-2 and TRBJ2-5; 7 bases map to TRBD2. The length of the CDR3 is 18 residues. The trim removed 1 base at V and 2 bases at J, leaving 13 bases unmatched. Germline values: CDR1 LGHNA, CDR2 YNFKEQ.

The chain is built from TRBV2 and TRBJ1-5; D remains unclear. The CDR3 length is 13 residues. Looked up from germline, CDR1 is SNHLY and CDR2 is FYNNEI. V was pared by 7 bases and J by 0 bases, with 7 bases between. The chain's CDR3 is CASMADSNQPQHF. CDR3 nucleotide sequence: TGTGCCAGCATGGCGGATAGCAATCAGCCCCAGCATTTT. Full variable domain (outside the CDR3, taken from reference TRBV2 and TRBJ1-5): EPEVTQTPSHQVTQMGQEVILRCVPISNHLYFYWYRQILGQKVEFLVSFYNNEISEKSEIFDDQFSVERPDGSNFTLKIRSTKLEDSAMYFCASMADSNQPQHFGDGTRLSIL.

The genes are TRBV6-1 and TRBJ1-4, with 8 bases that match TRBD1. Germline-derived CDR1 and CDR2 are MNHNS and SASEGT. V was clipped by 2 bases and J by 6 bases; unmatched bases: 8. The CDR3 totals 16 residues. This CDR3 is CASSEPTTGVDEKLFF. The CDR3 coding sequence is TGTGCCAGCAGTGAACCCACGACAGGGGTAGATGAAAAACTGTTTTTT.